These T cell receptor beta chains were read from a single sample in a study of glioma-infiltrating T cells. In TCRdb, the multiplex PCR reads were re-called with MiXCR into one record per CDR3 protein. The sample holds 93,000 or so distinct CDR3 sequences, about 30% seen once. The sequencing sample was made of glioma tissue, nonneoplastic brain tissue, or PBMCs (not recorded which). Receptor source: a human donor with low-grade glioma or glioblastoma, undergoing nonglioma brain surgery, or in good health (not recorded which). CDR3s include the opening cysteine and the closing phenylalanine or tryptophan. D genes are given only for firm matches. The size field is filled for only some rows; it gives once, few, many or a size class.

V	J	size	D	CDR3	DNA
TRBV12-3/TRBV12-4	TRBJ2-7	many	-	CASSFLNEQYF	TGTGCCAGCAGTTTTTTGAACGAGCAGTACTTC
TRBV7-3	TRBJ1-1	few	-	CASSLIGKGTEAFF	TGTGCCAGCAGCTTAATAGGGAAAGGGACTGAAGCTTTCTTT
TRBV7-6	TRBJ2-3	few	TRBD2	CASSFGVAGGITDTQYF	TGTGCCAGCAGCTTCGGGGTAGCGGGGGGAATCACAGATACGCAGTATTTT
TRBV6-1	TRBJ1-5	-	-	CARQYAGNNQPQHF	TGTGCCCGACAGTATGCGGGAAATAATCAGCCCCAGCATTTT
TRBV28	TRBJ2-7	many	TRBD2	CASTPGTSGTYEQYF	TGTGCCAGCACCCCCGGGACTAGCGGGACCTACGAGCAGTACTTC
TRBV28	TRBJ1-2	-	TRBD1	CASSLRGQLGGYTF	TGTGCCAGCAGCTTAAGGGGACAGCTTGGAGGCTACACCTTC
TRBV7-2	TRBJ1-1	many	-	CASSLWGLGSNTEAFF	TGTGCCAGCAGCTTATGGGGGCTGGGTTCGAACACTGAAGCTTTCTTT
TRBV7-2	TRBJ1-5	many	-	CASSLVQDSNQPQHF	TGTGCCAGCAGCTTAGTGCAGGATAGCAATCAGCCCCAGCATTTT
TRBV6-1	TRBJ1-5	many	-	CASSARLRVSNQPQHF	TGTGCCAGCAGTGCGCGACTACGAGTTAGCAATCAGCCCCAGCATTTT
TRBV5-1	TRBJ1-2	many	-	CASSLQTYGYTF	TGCGCCAGCAGCTTACAGACCTATGGCTACACCTTC
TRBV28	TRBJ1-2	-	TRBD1	CASSPTGTGFYGYTF	TGTGCCAGCAGTCCAACCGGGACAGGGTTTTATGGCTACACCTTC
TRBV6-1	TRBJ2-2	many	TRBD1	CASKDRGPGELFF	TGTGCCAGCAAAGACAGGGGGCCCGGGGAGCTGTTTTTT
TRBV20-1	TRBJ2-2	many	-	CSAPKGNTGELFF	TGCAGTGCCCCAAAAGGGAACACCGGGGAGCTGTTTTTT
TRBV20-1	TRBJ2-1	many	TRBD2	CSARPAGGREFF	TGCAGTGCTAGACCCGCGGGGGGGCGGGAGTTCTTC
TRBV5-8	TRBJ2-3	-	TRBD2	CASSRLAATQYF	TGTGCCAGCAGCCGACTAGCGGCAACGCAGTATTTT
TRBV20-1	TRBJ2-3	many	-	CSAPQEWGVPSTDTQYF	TGCAGTGCACCCCAGGAGTGGGGGGTACCTAGCACAGATACGCAGTATTTT
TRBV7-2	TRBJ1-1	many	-	CASSAPAGEAFF	TGTGCCAGCAGCGCCCCGGCAGGTGAAGCTTTCTTT
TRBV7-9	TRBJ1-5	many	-	CASSLVSSNQPQHF	TGTGCCAGCAGCTTAGTGAGTAGCAATCAGCCCCAGCATTTT
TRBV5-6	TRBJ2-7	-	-	CDSSLKAGSVNEQYF	TGTGACAGCAGCTTGAAAGCGGGTTCTGTAAACGAGCAGTACTTC
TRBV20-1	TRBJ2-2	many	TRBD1	CSARRGDRGNTGELFF	TGCAGTGCTAGAAGGGGGGACAGGGGGAACACCGGGGAGCTGTTTTTT
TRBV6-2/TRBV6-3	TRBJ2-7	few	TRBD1	CASRRPFSGQPQYF	TGTGCCAGCAGAAGACCGTTCTCGGGACAGCCGCAGTACTTC
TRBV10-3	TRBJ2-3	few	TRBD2	CAIGAGDTDTQYF	TGTGCCATAGGAGCGGGGGATACGGATACGCAGTATTTT
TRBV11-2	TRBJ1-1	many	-	CASSFTSDTEAFF	TGTGCCAGCAGCTTTACCTCGGACACTGAAGCTTTCTTT
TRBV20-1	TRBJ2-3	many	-	CSARAAEAGTDTQYF	TGCAGTGCTAGAGCAGCGGAGGCCGGCACAGATACGCAGTATTTT
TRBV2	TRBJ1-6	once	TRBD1	CASSRTGNSPLHF	TGTGCCAGCAGTCGGACAGGAAATTCACCCCTCCACTTT
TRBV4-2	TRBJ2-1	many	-	CASSQGSVTKYNEQFF	TGTGCCAGCAGCCAAGGGAGCGTCACTAAATACAATGAGCAGTTCTTC
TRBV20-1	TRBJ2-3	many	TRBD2	CSARTSGADTQYF	TGCAGTGCACGGACTAGCGGGGCAGATACGCAGTATTTT
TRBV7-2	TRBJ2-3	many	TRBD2	CASSPMGRGGRDTQYF	TGTGCCAGCAGCCCAATGGGGCGGGGGGGCCGAGATACGCAGTATTTT
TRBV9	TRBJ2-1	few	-	CASSPNLHEQFF	TGTGCCAGCAGCCCGAACTTGCATGAGCAGTTCTTC
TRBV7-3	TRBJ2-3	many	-	CASSPSLDTQYF	TGTGCCAGCAGTCCGAGCTTGGATACGCAGTATTTT
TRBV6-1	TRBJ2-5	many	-	CASRGPMRETQYF	TGTGCCAGCCGGGGACCGATGCGAGAGACCCAGTACTTC
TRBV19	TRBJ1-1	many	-	CATGDTEAFF	TGTGCCACCGGGGACACTGAAGCTTTCTTT
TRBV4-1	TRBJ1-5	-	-	CASSPIAGDNQPQHF	TGCGCCAGCAGCCCAATCGCGGGGGACAATCAGCCCCAGCATTTT
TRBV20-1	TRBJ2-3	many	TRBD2	CSARGSGGAGTQYF	TGCAGTGCTAGAGGTAGCGGGGGGGCCGGTACGCAGTATTTT
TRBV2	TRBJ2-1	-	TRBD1	CASSERWTGGNEQFF	TGTGCCAGCAGCGAAAGGTGGACAGGGGGGAATGAGCAGTTCTTC
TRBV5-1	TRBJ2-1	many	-	CASSFQQRSYNEQFF	TGCGCCAGCAGCTTTCAGCAGCGCTCCTACAATGAGCAGTTCTTC
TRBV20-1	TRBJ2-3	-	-	CSAARDERTDTQYF	TGCAGTGCGGCCCGGGACGAAAGGACAGATACGCAGTATTTT
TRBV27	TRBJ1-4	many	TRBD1	CASSLSGQSLRELFF	TGTGCCAGCAGTTTATCGGGACAGAGTTTAAGGGAACTGTTTTTT
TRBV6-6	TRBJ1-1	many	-	CASSYYTEAFF	TGTGCCAGCAGTTACTACACTGAAGCTTTCTTT
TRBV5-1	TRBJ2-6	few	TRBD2	CASSLASVAGVLSGANVLTF	TGCGCCAGCAGCTTGGCTTCGGTAGCGGGGGTCCTCTCTGGGGCCAACGTCCTGACTTTC
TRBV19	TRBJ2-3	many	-	CASSILAPTDTQYF	TGTGCCAGTAGTATCCTAGCTCCCACAGATACGCAGTATTTT
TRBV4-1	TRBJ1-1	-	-	CASSQTNTEAFF	TGCGCCAGCAGCCAGACGAACACTGAAGCTTTCTTT
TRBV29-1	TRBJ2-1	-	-	CSVGAGINEQFF	TGCAGCGTTGGGGCAGGAATCAATGAGCAGTTCTTC
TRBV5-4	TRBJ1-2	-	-	CASSLIGDYGYTF	TGTGCCAGCAGCTTGATAGGGGACTATGGCTACACCTTC